Shown below are 9 T cell receptor beta chains from a single sample sequenced in a study of OX40 agonist ivuxolimab in advanced cancers. The data were produced by immunoSEQ multiplex PCR, yet TCRdb's version contains in-frame clones alone and is incomplete. The sample lists about 120,000 clones, 85% to 90% occurring once. The sequencing used CD4+ or CD8+ T cells sorted from blood, collected in a trial of the OX40 agonist ivuxolimab. These receptors came from an adult with an advanced solid tumor such as melanoma, head and neck, liver or kidney cancer.

The gene calls are TRBV13 and TRBJ1-5; D is unresolved. The germline V and J ends were trimmed by 0 bases and 0 bases, with 9 bases remaining between them. CDR1 is PRHDT and CDR2 is FYEKMQ in the germline V gene (reference sequence). The length of the CDR3 is 16 residues. The CDR3 DNA reads TGTGCCAGCAGCTTAGGCGGAGGGAATAGCAATCAGCCCCAGCATTTT. Protein product: CASSLGGGNSNQPQHF.

The chain joins TRBV27 to TRBJ2-2; TRBD1 matches at 9 bases. CDR3 length: 19 amino acids. V trimming: 4 bases; J trimming: 3 bases; junction bases outside the gene matches: 15. Looked up from germline, CDR1 is MNHEY and CDR2 is SMNVEV (reference sequence). The CDR3 is CASSSGQGRVLPHTGELFF. The CDR3 bases are TGTGCCAGCAGTTCCGGACAGGGGAGGGTTTTACCCCACACCGGGGAGCTGTTTTTT.

The J gene is TRBJ2-1, the V gene TRBV2, with D perhaps matching TRBD2 (5 bases). This CDR3 region has 13 residues. CDR1 and CDR2 from the germline V gene are SNHLY and FYNNEI. Trimming shortened V by 11 bases and J by 4 bases, and 15 bases separated the two germline ends. The CDR3 loop reads CAGKAELYNEQFF. The CDR3 DNA sequence: TGTGCCGGAAAAGCGGAGCTATACAATGAGCAGTTCTTC.

V is TRBV28 and J is TRBJ2-1; the match to TRBD2 covers 7 bases. The trim removed 7 bases at V and 3 bases at J, leaving 3 bases unmatched. Germline-derived CDR1 and CDR2 are MDHEN and SYDVKM. This CDR3 has 13 amino acids. In DNA, the CDR3 is TGTGCCAGCAAAAGCGGGATCTACAATGAGCAGTTCTTC. Translating it yields CASKSGIYNEQFF.

The chain couples TRBV28 to TRBJ2-5, with TRBD2 matching 9 bases. The germline CDR1 and CDR2 sequences are MDHEN and SYDVKM. With 1 base clipped from V and 1 base from J, the junction kept 4 bases outside the gene matches. The CDR3 loop spans 16 amino acids. CDR3 bases: TGTGCCAGCAGTTTATTAGGACTAGCGTCCCAAGAGACCCAGTACTTC. This sequence encodes CASSLLGLASQETQYF.

The gene calls are TRBV28 and TRBJ2-5, with D unclear. Looked up from germline, CDR1 is MDHEN and CDR2 is SYDVKM. The CDR3 spans 13 residues. V lost 7 bases and J lost 1, with 10 bases in between. The CDR3 region is CASTRNPQETQYF. The CDR3 DNA reads TGTGCCAGCACAAGAAATCCCCAAGAGACCCAGTACTTC.

This chain joins TRBV25-1 and TRBJ2-7, with D possibly TRBD1 on 6 matching bases. The CDR3 contains 15 residues. Germline CDR1 MGHDK, CDR2 SYGVNS. Trimming removed 3 bases from V and 2 bases from J, with 14 bases in between. Written as DNA, the CDR3 is TGTGCCAGCAGTGATCTCAGGGGTAGTACCTACGAGCAGTACTTC. Protein sequence: CASSDLRGSTYEQYF.

The chain carries TRBV7-2 and TRBJ2-5, with D perhaps being TRBD1 or TRBD2 (5 bases each). V lost 2 bases and J lost 1, with 14 bases in between. This CDR3 spans 16 amino acids. Per germline, CDR1 SGHTA and CDR2 FQGNSA. Here the CDR3 reads CASSLYGTRGQETQYF. The CDR3 DNA sequence: TGTGCCAGCAGCTTATACGGGACCCGAGGCCAAGAGACCCAGTACTTC. Full variable domain (remainder filled in from reference TRBV7-2 and TRBJ2-5): GAGVSQSPSNKVTEKGKDVELRCDPISGHTALYWYRQSLGQGLEFLIYFQGNSAPDKSGLPSDRFSAERTGGSVSTLTIQRTQQEDSAVYLCASSLYGTRGQETQYFGPGTRLLVL.

The genes are TRBV4-2 and TRBJ2-1; D not resolved. CDR3 length: 14 amino acids. V was trimmed by 1 base and J by 7 bases, leaving 11 bases between them. Germline V gene sequence: CDR1 LGHNA, CDR2 YNFKEQ. The CDR3 region has the DNA TGTGCCAGCAGCCAAGTATTCGGGCAAAATGAGCAGTTCTTC. Translated, it gives CASSQVFGQNEQFF.